This passage covers 7 T cell receptor beta chains from one sample sequenced in a study of PD-1 blockade in classical Hodgkin lymphoma. Time point indicated: cycle 4 day 1 (C4D1), after more than five weeks of nivolumab. Relapse was seen in all patients after autologous stem cell transplantation, and brentuximab vedotin exposure was variable. Assay: immunoSEQ multiplex PCR; the TCRdb copy retains only in-frame clones and omits some. This sample carries 26,000 or so clones, approximately 72% of them seen once, and the ten largest clones take approximately 3.6%. Sequencing was performed on peripheral blood mononuclear cells (PBMCs), taken before the fourth cycle of nivolumab. Receptors were obtained from a human donor with classical Hodgkin lymphoma.

The chain recombines TRBV28 with TRBJ2-5, with 9 bases identical to TRBD2. This CDR3 region has 15 residues. Germline assignment: CDR1 MDHEN and CDR2 SYDVKM. V dropped 4 bases and J dropped 1; count of bases not matched to a gene: 4. The CDR3 DNA reads as TGTGCCAGCAGTTCGGGCGGGGGGGTCCAAGAGACCCAGTACTTC. The encoded protein is CASSSGGGVQETQYF.

This rearrangement joins TRBV4-2 to TRBJ2-5, with 8 bases fitting TRBD2. V lost 0 bases, J lost 5 bases, and 17 bases stayed unmatched. The CDR3 has 19 amino acids. Germline loops: CDR1 LGHNA, CDR2 YNFKEQ. In DNA, the CDR3 is TGTGCCAGCAGCCAAGATCGGGGATTAGCGGGGCTTAAAGGGGAGACCCAGTACTTC. Protein product: CASSQDRGLAGLKGETQYF.

This clone showed up just once. The CDR3 region is CASSRGGVREQYF. The CDR3 DNA reads as TGTGCCAGCAGCCGCGGGGGGGTGAGGGAGCAGTACTTC. The V and J genes are TRBV5-6 and TRBJ2-7, with TRBD2 matching over 9 bases. The V segment lost 4 bases and the J segment 7 bases; nucleotides outside the gene matches: 6. Germline V gene sequence: CDR1 SGHDT, CDR2 YYEEEE. The CDR3 covers 13 residues.

The CDR3 spells CAISEGMQGTGELFF. As DNA, the CDR3 is TGTGCCATCAGTGAGGGGATGCAGGGCACCGGGGAGCTGTTTTTT. The V gene is TRBV10-3, the J gene TRBJ2-2; weak D call: TRBD1 (5 bases). Per the germline V gene, CDR1 is ENHRY and CDR2 is SYGVKD. The CDR3 sequence is 15 residues long. V lost 2 bases and J 4 bases, leaving 11 bases between the germline ends.

V usage is TRBV2 and J usage is TRBJ2-1; D perhaps matches TRBD2 (5 bases). With 5 bases removed from V and 3 bases from J, the gap between germline ends came to 8 bases. The CDR3 loop spans 13 amino acids. Germline CDR1 SNHLY, CDR2 FYNNEI. The CDR3 sequence is CASSTDYYNEQFF. CDR3 bases: TGTGCCAGCAGTACCGACTACTACAATGAGCAGTTCTTC. The full variable domain, in which reference TRBV2 and TRBJ2-1 provide the parts outside the CDR3, is EPEVTQTPSHQVTQMGQEVILRCVPISNHLYFYWYRQILGQKVEFLVSFYNNEISEKSEIFDDQFSVERPDGSNFTLKIRSTKLEDSAMYFCASSTDYYNEQFFGPGTRLTVL.

This clone appeared a few times. The rearrangement uses TRBV19 and TRBJ1-1; D remains unclear. The germline V and J ends were trimmed by 6 bases and 5 bases, with 19 bases remaining between them. Germline V gene lookup returns CDR1 LNHDA and CDR2 SQIVND (reference sequence). This CDR3 comprises 15 residues. CDR3 nucleotide sequence: TGTGCCAGTAGCCTGGCGTCAGACGAGGGAACTGAAGCTTTCTTT. Translating gives CASSLASDEGTEAFF.

CDR3 protein: CASSTTGPVGVAKNIQYF. CDR3 coding DNA: TGTGCCAGCTCAACGACAGGGCCCGTGGGGGTCGCCAAAAACATTCAGTACTTC. This chain joins TRBV18 and TRBJ2-4; 7 bases are a match to TRBD1. Germline CDR1 is KGHSH and CDR2 is LQKENI. The CDR3 runs 18 residues. V was clipped by 5 bases and J by 1 base; unmatched bases: 14.